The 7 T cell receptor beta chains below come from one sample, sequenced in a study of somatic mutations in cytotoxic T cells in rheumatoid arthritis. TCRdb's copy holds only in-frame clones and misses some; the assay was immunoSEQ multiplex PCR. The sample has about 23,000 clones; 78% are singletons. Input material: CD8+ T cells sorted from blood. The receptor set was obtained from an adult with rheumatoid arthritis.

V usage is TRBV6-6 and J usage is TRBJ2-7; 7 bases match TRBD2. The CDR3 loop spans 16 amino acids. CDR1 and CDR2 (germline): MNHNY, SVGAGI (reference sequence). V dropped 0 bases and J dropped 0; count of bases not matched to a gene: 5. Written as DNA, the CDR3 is TGTGCCAGCAGTTACTCTTCCGGGACTACCTCCTACGAGCAGTACTTC. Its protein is CASSYSSGTTSYEQYF.

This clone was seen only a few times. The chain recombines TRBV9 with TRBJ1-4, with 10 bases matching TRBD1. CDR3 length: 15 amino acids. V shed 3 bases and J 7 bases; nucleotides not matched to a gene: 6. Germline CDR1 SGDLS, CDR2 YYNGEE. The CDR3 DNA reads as TGTGCCAGCAGCGGACAGACAGGGGGCTTTGAAAAACTGTTTTTT. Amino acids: CASSGQTGGFEKLFF.

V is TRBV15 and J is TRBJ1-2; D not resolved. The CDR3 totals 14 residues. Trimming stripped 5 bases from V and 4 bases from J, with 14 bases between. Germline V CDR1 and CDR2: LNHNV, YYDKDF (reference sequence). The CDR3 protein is CATSSLPGAYGYTF. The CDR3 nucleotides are TGTGCCACCAGCTCCCTACCGGGAGCCTATGGCTACACCTTC.

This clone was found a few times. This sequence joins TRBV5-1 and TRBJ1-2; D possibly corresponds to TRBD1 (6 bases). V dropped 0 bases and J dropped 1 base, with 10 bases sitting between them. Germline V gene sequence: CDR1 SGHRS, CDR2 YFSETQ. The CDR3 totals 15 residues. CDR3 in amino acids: CASSLAGARNYGYTF. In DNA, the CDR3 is TGCGCCAGCAGCTTGGCAGGGGCTCGTAACTATGGCTACACCTTC.

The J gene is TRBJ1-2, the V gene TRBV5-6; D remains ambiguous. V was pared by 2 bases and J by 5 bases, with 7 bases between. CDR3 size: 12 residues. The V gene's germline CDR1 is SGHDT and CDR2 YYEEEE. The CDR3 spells CASSLERYGYTF. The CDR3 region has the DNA TGTGCCAGCAGCTTAGAGCGATATGGCTACACCTTC. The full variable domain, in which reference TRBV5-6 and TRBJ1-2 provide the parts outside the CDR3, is DAGVTQSPTHLIKTRGQQVTLRCSPKSGHDTVSWYQQALGQGPQFIFQYYEEEERQRGNFPDRFSGHQFPNYSSELNVNALLLGDSALYLCASSLERYGYTFGSGTRLTVV.

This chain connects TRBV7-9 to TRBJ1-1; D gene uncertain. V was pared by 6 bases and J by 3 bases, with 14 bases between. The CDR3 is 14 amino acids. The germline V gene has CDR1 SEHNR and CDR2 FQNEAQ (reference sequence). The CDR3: CASRPVVWDTEAFF. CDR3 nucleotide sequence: TGTGCCAGCAGACCCGTAGTTTGGGACACTGAAGCTTTCTTT.

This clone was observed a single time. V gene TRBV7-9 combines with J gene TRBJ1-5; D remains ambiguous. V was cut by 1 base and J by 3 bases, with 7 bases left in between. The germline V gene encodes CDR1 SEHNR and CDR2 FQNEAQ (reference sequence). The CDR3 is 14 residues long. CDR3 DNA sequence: TGTGCCAGCAGCTTAGGACGTTACAATCAGCCCCAGCATTTT. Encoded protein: CASSLGRYNQPQHF.